The clone carrying this TCR beta chain was picked up a small number of times. Its cognate antigen is unknown. The entry originates in a study of identical twins. Study-wide results and caveats: There is a chance that invariant MAIT and iNKT cells partially muddied zero-insertion analyses. Monozygotic twin pairs showed more out-of-frame TCR alpha sharing than models estimated. Carriage of fewer insertions was seen in abundant cord blood beta clonotypes, whereas memory repertoires showed none.

Unique molecular identifiers were in the cDNA, with template-switch universal primer binding. MiXCR, applied by TCRdb to the 5' RACE reads, yields one record per CDR3 protein. The data show about 240,000 distinct CDR3 sequences, 10% to 13% seen once. The sequenced sample was memory T cells sorted from blood. This clonotype was obtained from a man aged 50 to 60 in good health.

CDR3 DNA: TGTGCCAGCGGCGAATTGGACAGGCTCTCCTACGAGCAGTACTTC. Amino acid sequence: CASGELDRLSYEQYF. V gene TRBV6-4 combines with J gene TRBJ2-7, with 7 bases fitting TRBD1. The CDR3 has 15 amino acids. The junction had 10 bases not matched to a gene; V was cut back by 8 bases and J by 0 bases. Germline loops: CDR1 MRHNA, CDR2 SNTAGT.